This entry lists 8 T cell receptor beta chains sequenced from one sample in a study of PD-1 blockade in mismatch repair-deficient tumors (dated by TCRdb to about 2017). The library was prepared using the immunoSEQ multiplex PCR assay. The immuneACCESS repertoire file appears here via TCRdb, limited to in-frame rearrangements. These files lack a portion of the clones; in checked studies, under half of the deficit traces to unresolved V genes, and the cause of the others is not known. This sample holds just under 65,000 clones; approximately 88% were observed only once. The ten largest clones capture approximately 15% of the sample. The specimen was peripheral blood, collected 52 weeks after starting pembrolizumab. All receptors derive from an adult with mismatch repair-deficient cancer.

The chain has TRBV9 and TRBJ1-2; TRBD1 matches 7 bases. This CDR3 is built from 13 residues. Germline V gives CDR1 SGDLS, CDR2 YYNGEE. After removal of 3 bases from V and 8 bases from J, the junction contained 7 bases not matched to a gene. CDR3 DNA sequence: TGTGCCAGCAGCGCGACAGGGTCACGGGGCTACACCTTC. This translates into CASSATGSRGYTF.

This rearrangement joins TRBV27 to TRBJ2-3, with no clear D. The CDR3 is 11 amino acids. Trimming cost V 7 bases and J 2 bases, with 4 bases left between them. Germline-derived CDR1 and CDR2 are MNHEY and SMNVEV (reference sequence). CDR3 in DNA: TGTGCCAGCAAGGACACAGATACGCAGTATTTT. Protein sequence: CASKDTDTQYF.

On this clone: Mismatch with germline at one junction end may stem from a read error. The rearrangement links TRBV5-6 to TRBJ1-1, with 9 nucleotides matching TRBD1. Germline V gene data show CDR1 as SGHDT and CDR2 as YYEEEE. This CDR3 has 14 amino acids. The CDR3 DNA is TGTGCCAGCAGCTTTGACGCACAGGGGGCCCTCATTTCATTT. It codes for CASSFDAQGALISF.

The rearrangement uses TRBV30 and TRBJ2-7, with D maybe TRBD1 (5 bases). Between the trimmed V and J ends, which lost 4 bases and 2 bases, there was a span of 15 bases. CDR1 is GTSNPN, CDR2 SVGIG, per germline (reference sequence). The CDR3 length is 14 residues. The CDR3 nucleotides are TGTGCCTGGACGGTCTGGGAAGGGGCCTACGAGCAGTACTTC. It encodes CAWTVWEGAYEQYF.

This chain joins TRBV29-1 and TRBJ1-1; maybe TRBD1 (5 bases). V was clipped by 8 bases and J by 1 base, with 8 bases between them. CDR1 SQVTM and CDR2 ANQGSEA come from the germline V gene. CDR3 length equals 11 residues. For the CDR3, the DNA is TGCAGCTTCAGGGAGAACACTGAAGCTTTCTTT. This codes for CSFRENTEAFF.

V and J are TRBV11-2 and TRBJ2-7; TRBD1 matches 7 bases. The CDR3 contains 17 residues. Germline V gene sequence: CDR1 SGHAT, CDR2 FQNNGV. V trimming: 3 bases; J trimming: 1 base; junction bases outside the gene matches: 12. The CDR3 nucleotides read TGTGCCAGCAGCTTTAGCTGGCCGGGACAGCAGTCCTACGAGCAGTACTTC. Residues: CASSFSWPGQQSYEQYF.

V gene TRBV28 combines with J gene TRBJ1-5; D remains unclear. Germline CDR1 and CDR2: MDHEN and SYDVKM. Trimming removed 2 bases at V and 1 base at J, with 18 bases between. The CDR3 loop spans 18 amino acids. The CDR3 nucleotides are TGTGCCAGCAGTTTAATACTTTTTCGGTTTAGGAGCAATCAGCCCCAGCATTTT. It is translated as CASSLILFRFRSNQPQHF.

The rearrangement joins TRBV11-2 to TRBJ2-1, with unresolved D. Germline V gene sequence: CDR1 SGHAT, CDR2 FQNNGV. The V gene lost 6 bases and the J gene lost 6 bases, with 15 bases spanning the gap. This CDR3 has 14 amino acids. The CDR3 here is CASSRYTNLNEQFF. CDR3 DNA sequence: TGTGCCAGCAGTCGATACACTAATCTCAATGAGCAGTTCTTC.